This T cell receptor beta chain was captured in a study of T-cell reconstitution after alpha-beta-depleted transplantation in children. Study-wide findings and caveats: Where alpha-beta T cells came from about two months after transplant was reportedly several hundred expanded graft clones.

During its preparation, the TCRbeta library received unique molecular identifiers. TCRdb re-analysed the PCR reads in MiXCR, keeping a single row per CDR3 protein. Of a few hundred thousand distinct CDR3 sequences listed, roughly 27% are singletons. V gave up 2 bases and J gave up 6 bases; unmatched junction bases: 9. Germline CDR1 reads SGHDT; CDR2 reads YYEEEE. The CDR3 has 15 amino acids. In the case of this clonotype: The antigen is unknown.

The receptor's source is a boy under two years old with Wiskott-Aldrich syndrome, due to receive a stem cell transplant. This sequence joins TRBV5-6 and TRBJ2-7; 9 positions agree with TRBD1. Sequenced material: PBMCs, taken before TCRalphabeta/CD19-depleted stem cell transplant. CDR3 amino acids: CASSFRDREMSEQYF. CDR3 nucleotide sequence: TGTGCCAGCAGCTTTCGGGACAGGGAAATGAGCGAGCAGTACTTC.